This TCR beta chain was recorded in a study of blood T cell repertoires in COVID-19 (dated by TCRdb to 2020 to 2022). Broadly, across the study: Samples covering the acute and convalescent phases of COVID-19 were provided by collaborators in the United States, Italy and Spain. The prospective study material was composed of cDNA or gDNA derived from T cells, B-cell-depleted T cells, or PBMCs. Nearly every sample came with metadata listing a de-identified subject ID, COVID-19 status, age in years and sex. Samples were obtained from the ongoing ImmuneRACE study (first 160 participants) and from some 1,300 subjects provided by 6 global collaborators. HLA class I and class II types, where available, came from metadata supplied by the sample provider rather than from assay-based typing. The dataset comprised deeply sampled blood TCRbeta repertoires from subjects exposed to, actively infected with, or recovered from COVID-19. The repertoires were released in a freely available public database intended as a resource for research on the immune response to SARS-CoV-2. Here is what the overall study found, with its caveats: How much clinical and demographic metadata was included differed by source and by participant, and the metadata was provided uncurated.

TCRbeta CDR3 regions were amplified from genomic DNA by means of the immunoSEQ Assay, a bias-controlled multiplex PCR. The authors' analysis ran thus. Within the assay, amplification of reference gene primers was used to estimate how many nucleated cells each sample contained. To quantify the absolute abundance of each unique TCRbeta CDR3 rearrangement, sequence reads were collapsed and filtered. For each sample, productive Simpson clonality was calculated by taking the square root of Simpson's diversity index across productive rearrangements. The immuneACCESS repertoire file appears here via TCRdb, limited to in-frame rearrangements. These files lack a portion of the clones; in checked studies, under half of the deficit traces to unresolved V genes, and the cause of the others is not known. That table supplies the V and J calls and clone size; D and trimming were determined from the DNA. Here the sample has roughly 380,000 clones; roughly 87% occur a single time. The top ten hold 2.5% to 3% of the sample.

Taken from the germline V gene, the CDR1 and CDR2 loops are MRHNA and SNTAGT. Trimming removed 0 bases from V and 5 bases from J; the gene matches leave 4 bases unexplained. Its CDR3 holds 16 amino acids, cysteine through phenylalanine. Of the read, only the CDR3 DNA is kept; its 48 bases are in frame from base 1. In the prospective study, participants were roughly 18 to 100 years old, resided in fewer than 25 geographic areas of the United States, and were enrolled through a virtual design. In the prospective study, participants were assigned to cohorts based on the clinical history participants reported in a screening survey and a study questionnaire. Recovered participants in ImmuneRACE Cohort 3 were defined by two consecutive negative NP/OP PCR tests, clearance by a healthcare professional, or resolution of symptoms. Mobile phlebotomists in the prospective study collected whole blood, serum and a nasopharyngeal or oropharyngeal swab from every participant. Over an approximately two-month period, participants in the prospective study had the option of providing additional blood draws and questionnaires. Before DNA extraction, blood samples from the prospective study were shipped at room temperature or frozen.

With regard to this clone: No cognate antigen has been identified for it. Base qualities are not recorded, but no much larger clone differs from it by a single base.

Sequencing was done on a sample of PBMCs or T cells enriched from blood (not recorded which). The rearranged chain carries TRBV6-4 and TRBJ2-2; TRBD2 lines up with 9 middle nucleotides. The TCR originated in a woman aged 25 to 45 who had recovered from COVID-19. The sequenced DNA is TGTGCCAGCAGTGACTCCGCGGGGGGGCGTACCGGGGAGCTGTTTTTT. This yields the protein CASSDSAGGRTGELFF.